This T cell receptor beta chain was sequenced for a study of shared clonotypes between healthy human individuals. Some clones are missing from TCRdb's copy, which holds only in-frame ones; the method was immunoSEQ multiplex PCR. The sample holds about 2 million clones, approximately 95% seen once. The germline V gene has CDR1 SGHNT and CDR2 YENEEA. The CDR3 contains 13 residues. Trimming took off 5 bases at V and 4 bases at J, with 10 bases between the two ends. Positive CCR7 selection of CD45RO-negative cells yielded the naive CD8 cells, and terminally differentiated effector memory CD45RA+ cells were excluded.

The sequence was collected from a man aged 18 to 30 in good health. This sequence joins TRBV11-3 and TRBJ2-3; D is possibly TRBD1 or TRBD2 (5 bases each). Sequencing was carried out using naive CD8+ T cells sorted from blood. CDR3 residues: CASSPGQSDTQYF. DNA for the CDR3: TGTGCCAGCAGCCCGGGGCAATCAGATACGCAGTATTTT.